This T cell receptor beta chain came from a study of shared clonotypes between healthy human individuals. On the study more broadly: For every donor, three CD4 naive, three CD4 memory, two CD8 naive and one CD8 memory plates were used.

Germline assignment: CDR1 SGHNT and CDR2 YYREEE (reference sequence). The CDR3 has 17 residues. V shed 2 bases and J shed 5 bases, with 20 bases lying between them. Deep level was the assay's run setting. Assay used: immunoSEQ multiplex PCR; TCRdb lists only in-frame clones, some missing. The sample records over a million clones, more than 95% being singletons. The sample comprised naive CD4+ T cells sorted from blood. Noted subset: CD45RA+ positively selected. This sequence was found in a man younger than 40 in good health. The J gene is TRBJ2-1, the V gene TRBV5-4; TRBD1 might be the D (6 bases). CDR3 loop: CASSFRARQGGHNEQFF. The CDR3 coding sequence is TGTGCCAGCAGCTTTCGGGCCAGACAAGGGGGACACAATGAGCAGTTCTTC.